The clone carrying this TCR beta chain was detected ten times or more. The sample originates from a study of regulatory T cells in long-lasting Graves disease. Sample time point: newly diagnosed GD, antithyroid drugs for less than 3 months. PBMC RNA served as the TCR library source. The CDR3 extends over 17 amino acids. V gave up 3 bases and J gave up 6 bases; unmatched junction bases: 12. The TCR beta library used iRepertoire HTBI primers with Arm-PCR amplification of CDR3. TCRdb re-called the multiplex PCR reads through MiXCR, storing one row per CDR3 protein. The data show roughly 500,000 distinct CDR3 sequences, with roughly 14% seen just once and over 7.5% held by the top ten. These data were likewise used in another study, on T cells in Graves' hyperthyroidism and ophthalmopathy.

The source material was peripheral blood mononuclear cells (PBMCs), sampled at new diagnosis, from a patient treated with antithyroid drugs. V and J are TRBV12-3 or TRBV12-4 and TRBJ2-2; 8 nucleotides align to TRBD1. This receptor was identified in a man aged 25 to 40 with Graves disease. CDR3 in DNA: TGTGCCAGCAGTTTGGTAGGCGGGACAGGTCCCGCCGGGGAGCTGTTTTTT. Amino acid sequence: CASSLVGGTGPAGELFF.